This T cell receptor beta chain was profiled in a study of blood T cell repertoires in COVID-19. Turning to the study itself: T cells, B-cell-depleted T cells, or PBMCs provided the cDNA or gDNA that served as material.

TCRdb's copy holds only in-frame clones and misses some; the assay was immunoSEQ multiplex PCR. This sample has under 300,000 clones, with 70% to 85% found just once. The J segment lost 5 bases and the V segment lost 0 bases, leaving 3 bases of the junction unmatched. Germline V gene sequence: CDR1 SGDLS, CDR2 YYNGEE. The CDR3 length is 15 residues. This clonotype originated in a man aged 40-49 years who had recovered from COVID-19. The chain uses TRBV9 and TRBJ1-5, with 9 bases matching TRBD1. The source material was PBMCs or T cells enriched from blood (not recorded which). In nucleotides, the CDR3 is TGTGCCAGCAGCGTAGAGGGACAGGGCTATCAGCCCCAGCATTTT. Translating it yields CASSVEGQGYQPQHF.